Following are 22 T cell receptor beta chains from one sample sequenced in a study of naive and memory T cell subsets. Both TRBC1 and TRBC2 were covered by a beta constant-region primer of two equimolar oligonucleotides. The ligated cDNA underwent four PCR rounds using SP2 and nested alpha and beta constant-region primers. TCRdb ran MiXCR on the UMI-ligation and nested PCR reads and lists one entry per CDR3 protein. The profile shows tens of thousands of distinct CDR3 sequences, about 10% of them singletons. Specimen: naive CD8+ T cells from blood. These receptors were collected from a human donor in good health.

CDR3 in DNA: TGTGCCAGCAGCCCCCCGCTGGAGGGGGTAGCTTTCTTT. It yields the protein CASSPPLEGVAFF. J is TRBJ1-1 and V is TRBV9, with a weak D call TRBD1 (6 bases). CDR1 is SGDLS and CDR2 is YYNGEE in the germline V gene. This CDR3 is 13 amino acids long. V was clipped by 4 bases and J by 10 bases, with 17 bases between them.

This clonotype has only a few counts. J is TRBJ2-3 and V is TRBV7-9; no definite D call. The CDR3 is 12 amino acids. V gave up 1 base and J gave up 8 bases, with 7 bases separating them. From germline, CDR1 is SEHNR and CDR2 FQNEAQ (reference sequence). CDR3 sequence: CASSLGDRTQYF. The CDR3 DNA is TGTGCCAGCAGCTTAGGTGACCGTACGCAGTATTTT.

This clonotype was observed a few times. V is TRBV9 and J is TRBJ1-4; TRBD1 matches at 8 bases. With V trimmed by 0 bases and J by 7 bases, 5 bases remained unmatched. This CDR3 spans 15 amino acids. CDR1 SGDLS and CDR2 YYNGEE come from the germline V gene. As DNA, the CDR3 is TGTGCCAGCAGCGTAGCTGACAGGGGATCTGAAAAACTGTTTTTT. Amino acids: CASSVADRGSEKLFF.

This chain uses TRBV18 with TRBJ1-6; D is undetermined. Germline V gene sequence: CDR1 KGHSH, CDR2 LQKENI. This CDR3 is 14 amino acids long. V lost 3 bases and J lost 8, with 11 bases in between. The DNA of the CDR3 is TGTGCCAGCTCACCCCGGACCGATGATTCACCCCTCCACTTT. Protein sequence: CASSPRTDDSPLHF.

The CDR3 protein is CASSSDSPGYTF. The CDR3 bases are TGCGCCAGCAGCTCCGACTCGCCGGGCTACACCTTC. This sequence joins TRBV5-1 and TRBJ1-2; D ambiguous. CDR1 SGHRS and CDR2 YFSETQ come from the germline V gene. The CDR3 spans 12 residues. The V end lost 3 bases, the J end lost 8 bases, and 11 bases lay between the germline ends.

This rearrangement joins TRBV2 to TRBJ2-3; 9 nucleotides line up with TRBD1. The V gene's germline CDR1 is SNHLY and CDR2 FYNNEI. The CDR3 has 16 residues. The V and J ends lost 8 bases and 0 bases, in that order; junction bases with no gene match: 9. This CDR3 reads CASGVKDRGSTDTQYF. Written as DNA, the CDR3 is TGTGCCAGCGGTGTGAAGGACAGGGGAAGCACAGATACGCAGTATTTT.

This clonotype was found many times. The CDR3 spells CASSRRNTDTQYF. CDR3 coding DNA: TGTGCCAGCAGTAGAAGGAACACAGATACGCAGTATTTT. The gene calls are TRBV12-3 or TRBV12-4 and TRBJ2-3; D gene ambiguous. The CDR3 is 13 amino acids. With 5 bases removed from V and 2 bases from J, the gap between germline ends came to 8 bases.

This clonotype has ten or more counts. The chain is built from TRBV27 and TRBJ2-7; 8 nucleotides align to TRBD2. The CDR3 contains 15 residues. Germline V lookup: CDR1 MNHEY, CDR2 SMNVEV (reference sequence). V gave up 5 bases and J gave up 4 bases; unmatched junction bases: 10. The CDR3 DNA reads as TGTGCCAGCAGTCCCTCCGGGACGGGGGGGTACGAGCAGTACTTC. Its protein product is CASSPSGTGGYEQYF.

This clonotype has only a few counts. V and J are TRBV12-3 or TRBV12-4 and TRBJ2-3; no definite D call. This CDR3 region has 12 residues. The V end lost 4 bases, the J end lost 3 bases, and 5 bases lay between the germline ends. The DNA of the CDR3 is TGTGCCAGCAGTTACGATACAGATACGCAGTATTTT. Its translation is CASSYDTDTQYF.

This rearrangement joins TRBV5-4 to TRBJ2-7; 8 bases align to TRBD1. CDR1 SGHNT and CDR2 YYREEE come from the germline V gene (reference sequence). This CDR3 region has 13 residues. Trimming removed 4 bases from V and 3 bases from J; junction bases left unmatched: 3. This CDR3 reads CASSGGQGYEQYF. CDR3 bases: TGTGCCAGCAGCGGAGGACAGGGCTACGAGCAGTACTTC.

This chain connects TRBV11-2 to TRBJ2-5; D is ambiguous. The V end was cut by 0 bases, the J end by 2 bases, with 4 bases between. In germline, CDR1 is SGHAT, CDR2 FQNNGV. This CDR3 is built from 13 residues. DNA of the CDR3: TGTGCCAGCAGCTTAGATCCGCAAGAGACCCAGTACTTC. It translates to CASSLDPQETQYF.

This clonotype was seen many times. The chain uses TRBV9 and TRBJ2-3, with TRBD2 as a possible D gene (6 bases). Germline loops: CDR1 SGDLS, CDR2 YYNGEE. CDR3 size: 16 residues. Trimming took off 3 bases at V and 3 bases at J, with 17 bases between the two ends. The CDR3 loop is CASSASSGVSTDTQYF. As DNA, the CDR3 is TGTGCCAGCAGCGCCAGTTCGGGGGTCTCGACAGATACGCAGTATTTT.

V and J are TRBV4-3 and TRBJ2-3; 9 bases map to TRBD1. V gave up 1 base and J gave up 5 bases; unmatched junction bases: 4. The CDR3 is 15 residues long. The germline V gene encodes CDR1 LGHNA and CDR2 YSLEER. The DNA of the CDR3 is TGCGCCAGCAGCCAAGTACACAGGGGGCGAGATACGCAGTATTTT. Its protein is CASSQVHRGRDTQYF.

This clonotype was counted ten times or more. The junction shows a germline mismatch at one end, possibly a read error. J is TRBJ2-2 and V is TRBV30; tentatively, D is TRBD1 (5 bases). The CDR3 is 15 residues long. Germline V gives CDR1 GTSNPN, CDR2 SVGIG (reference sequence). For the CDR3, the DNA is TGTGCCTGGAGGGACCGACAGAATCAAGCTGGGGTGCTGTTTTTT. Its translation is CAWRDRQNQAGVLFF.

The chain combines TRBV20-1 with TRBJ1-1, with no clear D. The CDR3 is made up of 13 amino acids. The ends were cut back, 5 bases at V and 4 bases at J, with 14 bases in the middle. Germline V gene data show CDR1 as DFQATT and CDR2 as SNEGSKA (reference sequence). CDR3 sequence: CSAARGVATEAFF. DNA of the CDR3: TGCAGTGCTGCCCGCGGGGTGGCCACTGAAGCTTTCTTT.

J is TRBJ2-7 and V is TRBV9, with TRBD2 matching over 8 bases. CDR3 size: 12 residues. In germline, CDR1 is SGDLS, CDR2 YYNGEE. V dropped 4 bases and J dropped 6; count of bases not matched to a gene: 3. The CDR3 loop reads CASSSTSGEQYF. The CDR3 DNA follows: TGTGCCAGCAGCTCAACTAGCGGCGAGCAGTACTTC.

This clonotype was detected ten times or more. The rearrangement joins TRBV20-1 to TRBJ2-2; a possible D gene is TRBD2 (6 bases). V lost 6 bases and J 2 bases, leaving 19 bases between the germline ends. CDR1 is DFQATT and CDR2 is SNEGSKA in the germline V gene (reference sequence). The CDR3 loop spans 16 amino acids. The CDR3 region is CSAEEGGGGNTGELFF. The CDR3, as DNA: TGCAGTGCGGAGGAGGGTGGGGGAGGAAACACCGGGGAGCTGTTTTTT.

This clonotype came up a few times. The CDR3 protein is CASSDTEAFF. DNA for the CDR3: TGTGCCAGCAGTGACACTGAAGCTTTCTTT. V usage is TRBV2 and J usage is TRBJ1-1; D call uncertain. The V gene lost 3 bases and the J gene lost 4 bases, with 0 bases spanning the gap. Germline CDR1 SNHLY, CDR2 FYNNEI. The CDR3 length is 10 residues.

Note on this clonotype: This could be a read error, since a much larger clone is one nucleotide away. This chain uses TRBV7-6 with TRBJ2-1; 8 bases agree with TRBD2. CDR1 is SGHVS, CDR2 FNYEAQ, per germline. This CDR3 is built from 16 residues. Germline trimming cut 4 bases from V and 6 bases from J; bases unmatched to any gene: 11. The CDR3 DNA is TGTGCCAGCAGCTCCCCCCGGACTAGCATATTCAATGAGCAGTTCTTC. Its translation is CASSSPRTSIFNEQFF.

This clonotype has only a few counts. CDR3 loop: CATSTSGTGNTEAFF. CDR3 DNA: TGTGCCACCAGCACCTCCGGGACAGGGAACACTGAAGCTTTCTTT. The chain is built from TRBV15 and TRBJ1-1; 8 bases map to TRBD1. CDR3 length: 15 residues. Losses at the gene ends were 4 bases for V and 1 base for J; bases not matched to a gene: 5. Germline V lookup: CDR1 LNHNV, CDR2 YYDKDF (reference sequence).

As for this clonotype: A much larger clone is a single base away; this may be a read error. The chain is built from TRBV4-3 and TRBJ2-1; 7 bases are a match to TRBD2. Per the germline V gene, CDR1 is LGHNA and CDR2 is YSLEER. This CDR3 region has 17 residues. Unmatched junction bases numbered 11, after V lost 0 bases and J lost 6 bases. CDR3 sequence: CASSQDISGTGGNEQFF. The CDR3 DNA sequence: TGCGCCAGCAGCCAAGATATAAGCGGGACGGGGGGCAATGAGCAGTTCTTC.

Many counts were recorded for this clonotype. The chain joins TRBV12-3 or TRBV12-4 to TRBJ1-1; the D is unclear. CDR3 length equals 13 residues. Between the trimmed V and J ends, which lost 5 bases and 0 bases, there was a span of 7 bases. The CDR3 loop reads CASSINMNTEAFF. In nucleotides, the CDR3 is TGTGCCAGCAGTATAAACATGAACACTGAAGCTTTCTTT.